One and the same sample provided the 16 T cell receptor beta chains below, sequenced in a study of T cell responses to AZD1222 COVID-19 vaccine. Assay used: immunoSEQ multiplex PCR; TCRdb lists only in-frame clones, some missing. The sample contains about 110,000 clones, around 94% of which appear only once. The starting material was peripheral blood, obtained on day 0 of AZD1222 vaccination. The receptors originated from an adult in good health.

V gene TRBV3-1 (or the pseudogene TRBV3-2) combines with J gene TRBJ2-7; a weak D match, TRBD2 (5 bases). Germline V gene data show CDR1 as LGHDT and CDR2 as YNNKEL (reference sequence). This CDR3 contains 14 residues. The germline V and J ends were trimmed by 6 bases and 5 bases, with 17 bases remaining between them. The CDR3 DNA reads TGTGCCAGCAGACCCGGTGGAGGTACCCACGAGCAGTACTTC. Its protein is CASRPGGGTHEQYF.

This sequence joins TRBV5-1 and TRBJ1-3; unclear D gene. Between the trimmed V and J ends, which lost 7 bases and 0 bases, there was a span of 14 bases. Germline loops: CDR1 SGHRS, CDR2 YFSETQ. This CDR3 spans 15 amino acids. The CDR3 here is CASRWRDDSGNTIYF. The CDR3 DNA reads TGCGCCAGCCGCTGGAGAGATGACTCTGGAAACACCATATATTTT. The full variable domain, rest sourced from reference TRBV5-1 and TRBJ1-3, is KAGVTQTPRYLIKTRGQQVTLSCSPISGHRSVSWYQQTPGQGLQFLFEYFSETQRNKGNFPGRFSGRQFSNSRSEMNVSTLELGDSALYLCASRWRDDSGNTIYFGEGSWLTVV.

V usage is TRBV7-2 and J usage is TRBJ2-7, with 10 bases that match TRBD2. The V gene end was trimmed by 5 bases and the J gene end by 0 bases; junction bases not matched to a gene: 4. The CDR3 runs to 15 residues. Germline V gene sequence: CDR1 SGHTA, CDR2 FQGNSA. This CDR3 is CASSLSGGASYEQYF. CDR3 in DNA: TGTGCCAGCAGCCTGAGCGGGGGGGCCTCCTACGAGCAGTACTTC.

J is TRBJ2-2 and V is TRBV30; maybe TRBD2 (6 bases). The germline V and J ends were trimmed by 4 bases and 1 base, with 7 bases remaining between them. Germline V gene lookup returns CDR1 GTSNPN and CDR2 SVGIG (reference sequence). CDR3 size: 13 residues. The CDR3 sequence is CAWNGGNTGELFF. CDR3 DNA sequence: TGTGCCTGGAACGGGGGGAACACCGGGGAGCTGTTTTTT. The whole variable domain, filled in from reference TRBV30 and TRBJ2-2, reads SQTIHQWPATLVQPVGSPLSLECTVEGTSNPNLYWYRQAAGRGLQLLFYSVGIGQISSEVPQNLSASRPQDRQFILSSKKLLLSDSGFYLCAWNGGNTGELFFGEGSRLTVL.

The chain is built from TRBV6-4 and TRBJ2-1, with D perhaps matching TRBD2 (6 bases). CDR1 is MRHNA, CDR2 SNTAGT, per germline. This CDR3 comprises 13 residues. V lost 8 bases and J 5 bases, leaving 13 bases between the germline ends. The CDR3 is CASLSSVNNEQFF. The CDR3 DNA sequence: TGTGCCAGCTTGTCTAGCGTGAACAATGAGCAGTTCTTC.

V gene TRBV20-1 combines with J gene TRBJ2-1, with 9 bases that match TRBD2. Germline-derived CDR1 and CDR2 are DFQATT and SNEGSKA (reference sequence). The CDR3 totals 14 residues. V lost 3 bases and J lost 4; bases outside the gene matches: 4. CDR3 protein: CSASKREAYNEQFF. The DNA for the CDR3 is TGCAGTGCTAGTAAGCGGGAGGCATACAATGAGCAGTTCTTC.

V usage is TRBV30 and J usage is TRBJ2-1; tentatively, D is TRBD1 (5 bases). The germline gives CDR1 GTSNPN, CDR2 SVGIG (reference sequence). Trimming stripped 2 bases from V and 0 bases from J, with 11 bases between. The CDR3 is made up of 15 amino acids. Here the CDR3 reads CAWSRDSSSYNEQFF. The CDR3 DNA reads as TGTGCCTGGAGTCGCGACAGCAGCTCCTACAATGAGCAGTTCTTC.

The chain links TRBV7-3 to TRBJ2-3; 8 nucleotides align to TRBD2. With 5 bases clipped from V and 3 bases from J, the junction kept 13 bases outside the gene matches. Germline V gives CDR1 SGHTA, CDR2 FQGTGA. The CDR3 consists of 17 residues. Here the CDR3 DNA reads TGTGCCAGCAGCAATGGGCCCGGCGGGGGGCCGACAGATACGCAGTATTTT. This sequence encodes CASSNGPGGGPTDTQYF.

The chain recombines TRBV7-9 with TRBJ1-1; the D is unclear. Looked up from germline, CDR1 is SEHNR and CDR2 is FQNEAQ (reference sequence). The ends were cut back, 5 bases at V and 1 base at J, with 8 bases in the middle. The length of the CDR3 is 13 residues. CDR3 sequence (DNA): TGTGCCAGCAGCCCACTACCGAACACTGAAGCTTTCTTT. As protein: CASSPLPNTEAFF.

The chain joins TRBV5-8 to TRBJ1-2; D is perhaps TRBD1 (6 bases). Germline CDR1 SGHTS, CDR2 YDEGEE. This CDR3 contains 14 residues. V lost 6 bases to trimming and J lost 3 bases, with 15 bases between them. The DNA for the CDR3 is TGTGCCAGCACCCCCGGGCAGGGGCACTATGGCTACACCTTC. Its translation: CASTPGQGHYGYTF.

The rearrangement joins TRBV7-2 to TRBJ2-1, with 14 bases matching TRBD2. The CDR3 totals 15 residues. Germline CDR1 reads SGHTA; CDR2 reads FQGNSA. The J segment lost 10 bases and the V segment lost 3 bases, leaving 5 bases of the junction unmatched. The CDR3 DNA reads as TGTGCCAGCAGCTTGGGACTAGCGGGAGAGGGGGAGCAGTTCTTC. Translated, it gives CASSLGLAGEGEQFF. Full variable domain (rest looked up from reference TRBV7-2 and TRBJ2-1): GAGVSQSPSNKVTEKGKDVELRCDPISGHTALYWYRQSLGQGLEFLIYFQGNSAPDKSGLPSDRFSAERTGGSVSTLTIQRTQQEDSAVYLCASSLGLAGEGEQFFGPGTRLTVL.

The chain uses TRBV27 and TRBJ2-1, with TRBD2 matching 9 bases. The CDR3 is 16 amino acids. The ends lost 7 bases at V and 7 bases at J; junction bases unmatched: 14. Germline CDR1 is MNHEY and CDR2 is SMNVEV (reference sequence). The CDR3 DNA follows: TGTGCCAGCACTCTATCGGGTAGCGGGAGTCTGAATGAGCAGTTCTTC. Translated: CASTLSGSGSLNEQFF.

The chain employs TRBV2 and TRBJ1-3; D may be TRBD1 (6 bases). Germline V lookup: CDR1 SNHLY, CDR2 FYNNEI. The CDR3 is 13 amino acids. The ends were cut back, 9 bases at V and 0 bases at J, with 9 bases in the middle. The CDR3 here is CARQGHSGNTIYF. As DNA, the CDR3 is TGTGCCAGGCAGGGACACTCTGGAAACACCATATATTTT.

The J gene is TRBJ1-4, the V gene TRBV5-4, with 7 bases aligning to TRBD1. This CDR3 is built from 14 residues. Per the germline V gene, CDR1 is SGHNT and CDR2 is YYREEE (reference sequence). With V trimmed by 4 bases and J by 8 bases, 8 bases remained unmatched. The CDR3, as DNA: TGTGCCAGCAGCCTGACAGGGCAGGGGGAAAAACTGTTTTTT. Its translation: CASSLTGQGEKLFF. Together with reference TRBV5-4 and TRBJ1-4, the CDR3 gives the full variable domain: ETGVTQSPTHLIKTRGQQVTLRCSSQSGHNTVSWYQQALGQGPQFIFQYYREEENGRGNFPPRFSGLQFPNYSSELNVNALELDDSALYLCASSLTGQGEKLFFGSGTQLSVL.

The chain links TRBV3-1 (or the pseudogene TRBV3-2) to TRBJ2-6; no clear D. Trimming took 2 bases from V and 0 from J, leaving 14 bases between them. The CDR3 length is 18 residues. The germline V gene has CDR1 LGHDT and CDR2 YNNKEL (reference sequence). CDR3 nucleotides: TGTGCCAGCAGCCAAATCCTGGGCCTAAGCTCTGGGGCCAACGTCCTGACTTTC. Translated: CASSQILGLSSGANVLTF.

The rearrangement uses TRBV12-3 or TRBV12-4 and TRBJ2-1, with a tentative D call TRBD2 (6 bases). The CDR3 is 12 residues long. V shed 6 bases and J shed 7 bases, with 10 bases lying between them. For the CDR3, the DNA is TGTGCCAGCAGCCTTGGGGGGAATGAGCAGTTCTTC. It yields the protein CASSLGGNEQFF.